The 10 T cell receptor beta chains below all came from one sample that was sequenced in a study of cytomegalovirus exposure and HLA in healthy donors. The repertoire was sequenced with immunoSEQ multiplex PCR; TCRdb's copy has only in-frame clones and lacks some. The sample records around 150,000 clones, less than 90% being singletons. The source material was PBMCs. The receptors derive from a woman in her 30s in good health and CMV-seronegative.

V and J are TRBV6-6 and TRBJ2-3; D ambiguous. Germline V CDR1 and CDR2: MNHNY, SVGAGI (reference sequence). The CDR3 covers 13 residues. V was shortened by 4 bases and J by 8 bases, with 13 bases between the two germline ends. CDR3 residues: CASSLGSLGTQYF. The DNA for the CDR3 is TGTGCCAGCAGTTTGGGCTCCCTGGGTACGCAGTATTTT.

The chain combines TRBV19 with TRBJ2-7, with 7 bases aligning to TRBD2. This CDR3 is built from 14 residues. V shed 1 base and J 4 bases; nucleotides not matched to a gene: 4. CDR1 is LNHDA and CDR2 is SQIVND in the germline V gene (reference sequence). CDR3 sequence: CASSIAGGRYEQYF. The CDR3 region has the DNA TGTGCCAGTAGTATAGCGGGAGGTCGGTACGAGCAGTACTTC.

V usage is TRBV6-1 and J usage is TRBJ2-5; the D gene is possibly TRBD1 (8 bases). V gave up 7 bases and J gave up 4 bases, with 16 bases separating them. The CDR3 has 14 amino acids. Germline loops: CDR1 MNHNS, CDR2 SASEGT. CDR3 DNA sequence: TGTGCCAGCACCCCGGGGGGACAGGTAGAGACCCAGTACTTC. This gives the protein CASTPGGQVETQYF.

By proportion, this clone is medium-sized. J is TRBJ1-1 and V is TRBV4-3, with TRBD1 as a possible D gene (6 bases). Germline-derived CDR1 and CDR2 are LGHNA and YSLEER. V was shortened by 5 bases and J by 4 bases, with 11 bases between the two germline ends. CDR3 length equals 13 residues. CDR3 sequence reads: CASSKGGLTEAFF. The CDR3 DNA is TGCGCCAGCAGCAAGGGGGGCCTCACTGAAGCTTTCTTT.

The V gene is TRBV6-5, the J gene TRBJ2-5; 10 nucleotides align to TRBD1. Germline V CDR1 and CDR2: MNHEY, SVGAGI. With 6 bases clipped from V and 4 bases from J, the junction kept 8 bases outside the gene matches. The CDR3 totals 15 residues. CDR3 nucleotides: TGTGCCAGCAGCACCGACAGGGGGCGAGGAGAGACCCAGTACTTC. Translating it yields CASSTDRGRGETQYF.

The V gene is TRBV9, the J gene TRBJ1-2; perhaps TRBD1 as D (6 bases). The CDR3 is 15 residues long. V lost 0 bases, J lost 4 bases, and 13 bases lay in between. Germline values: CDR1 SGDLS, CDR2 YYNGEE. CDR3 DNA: TGTGCCAGCAGCGTAGGAAACAGGGCCTCCTATGGCTACACCTTC. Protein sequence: CASSVGNRASYGYTF.

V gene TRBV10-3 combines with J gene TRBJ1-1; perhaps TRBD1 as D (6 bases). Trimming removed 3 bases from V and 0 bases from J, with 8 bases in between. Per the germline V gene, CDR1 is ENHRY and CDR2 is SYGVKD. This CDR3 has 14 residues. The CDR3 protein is CAISETGLNTEAFF. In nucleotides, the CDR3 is TGTGCCATCAGTGAAACAGGGCTGAACACTGAAGCTTTCTTT.

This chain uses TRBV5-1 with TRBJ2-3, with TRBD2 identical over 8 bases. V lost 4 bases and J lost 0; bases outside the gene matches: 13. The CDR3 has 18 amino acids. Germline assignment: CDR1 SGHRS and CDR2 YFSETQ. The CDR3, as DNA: TGCGCCAGCAGCCGCCAGACCTTAGCGGGGACTAGCACAGATACGCAGTATTTT. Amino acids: CASSRQTLAGTSTDTQYF.

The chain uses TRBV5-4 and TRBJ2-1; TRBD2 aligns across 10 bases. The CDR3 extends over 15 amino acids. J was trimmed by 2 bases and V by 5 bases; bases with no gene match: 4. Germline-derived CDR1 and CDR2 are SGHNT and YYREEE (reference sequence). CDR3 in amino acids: CASRLGLAAYNEQFF. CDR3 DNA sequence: TGTGCCAGCAGACTTGGACTAGCGGCCTACAATGAGCAGTTCTTC.

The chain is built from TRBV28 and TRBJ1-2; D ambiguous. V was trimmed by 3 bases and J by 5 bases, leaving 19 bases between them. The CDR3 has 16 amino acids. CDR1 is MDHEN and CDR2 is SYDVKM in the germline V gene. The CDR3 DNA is TGTGCCAGCAGTTTTGCGCCAATCCTTCTAGGTTATGGCTACACCTTC. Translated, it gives CASSFAPILLGYGYTF.